This TCR beta chain comes out of a study of T cell repertoires in cytomegalovirus infection. This clonotype was observed at least ten times. MiXCR, run by TCRdb on the reads, gives a single entry per CDR3 protein. This table holds about 400,000 distinct CDR3 sequences, roughly 20% found once. CDR3 length: 11 amino acids. The germline CDR1 and CDR2 sequences are SGHTA and FQGNSA. With 3 bases removed from V and 7 bases from J, the gap between germline ends came to 6 bases. The sequenced sample consisted of PBMCs. The J gene is TRBJ1-1, the V gene TRBV7-2, with a tentative D call TRBD1 (5 bases). The source is a human donor in good health (CMV status not recorded). Some clones in this sample may be carry-over from other donors' samples. CDR3 in amino acids: CASSLTVEAFF. CDR3 DNA: TGTGCCAGCAGCTTGACAGTTGAAGCTTTCTTT.